A single sample gave rise to the 17 T cell receptor beta chains below, sequenced in a study of control samples from healthy donors and cancer patients. TCRdb keeps only in-frame clones here, not all; method: immunoSEQ multiplex PCR. The table lists tens of thousands of clones, roughly 90% of them singletons. The sequenced material came from blood. The receptors here all came from a woman in her 70s in good health.

The CDR3 coding sequence is TGTGCCAGCAGTTTGACAGACGACACTGAAGCTTTCTTT. Amino acid sequence: CASSLTDDTEAFF. The rearrangement joins TRBV11-2 to TRBJ1-1; D possibly corresponds to TRBD1 (5 bases). Germline CDR1 and CDR2: SGHAT and FQNNGV. The V and J ends lost 6 bases and 3 bases respectively, with 11 bases between them. CDR3 length equals 13 residues. The full variable domain, rest sourced from reference TRBV11-2 and TRBJ1-1, is EAGVAQSPRYKIIEKRQSVAFWCNPISGHATLYWYQQILGQGPKLLIQFQNNGVVDDSQLPKDRFSAERLKGVDSTLKIQPAKLEDSAVYLCASSLTDDTEAFFGQGTRLTVV.

The chain is built from TRBV5-1 and TRBJ2-1; 8 bases agree with TRBD2. This CDR3 region has 16 residues. Trimming at V came to 0 bases and at J to 3 bases, leaving 5 bases not matched to a gene. CDR1 SGHRS and CDR2 YFSETQ come from the germline V gene. In nucleotides, the CDR3 is TGCGCCAGCAGCTTGGGGCGGGGGGCCCTCTACAATGAGCAGTTCTTC. Its translation is CASSLGRGALYNEQFF.

Comment on this clone: One end of the junction varies from germline; a read error may be responsible. The V gene is TRBV7-7, the J gene TRBJ2-5; D tentatively fits TRBD1 or TRBD2 (5 bases each). The length of the CDR3 is 15 residues. CDR1 is SSHAT and CDR2 is FNYEAQ in the germline V gene (reference sequence). This CDR3 reads CASSPLDGAGETQYF. The CDR3 nucleotides are TGTGCTAGCAGCCCCCTCGACGGGGCCGGGGAGACCCAGTACTTC.

The chain couples TRBV6-2 or TRBV6-3 to TRBJ1-1, with a possible D match to TRBD1 (5 bases). V lost 6 bases to trimming and J lost 1 base, with 18 bases between them. Germline CDR1 MNHEY, CDR2 SVGEGT. The CDR3 runs to 16 residues. The CDR3 DNA reads TGTGCCAGCAGCCCGGCAGGGTGGTTGAGGAACACTGAAGCTTTCTTT. Translated: CASSPAGWLRNTEAFF.

This chain uses TRBV5-1 with TRBJ2-3; D gene ambiguous. CDR3 size: 15 residues. In germline, CDR1 is SGHRS, CDR2 YFSETQ. The germline V and J ends were trimmed by 4 bases and 1 base, with 13 bases remaining between them. CDR3 in amino acids: CASSEKARGTDTQYF. In DNA form, the CDR3 reads TGCGCCAGCAGCGAAAAGGCGCGCGGCACAGATACGCAGTATTTT. The full variable domain, completed using reference TRBV5-1 and TRBJ2-3, is KAGVTQTPRYLIKTRGQQVTLSCSPISGHRSVSWYQQTPGQGLQFLFEYFSETQRNKGNFPGRFSGRQFSNSRSEMNVSTLELGDSALYLCASSEKARGTDTQYFGPGTRLTVL.

The genes are TRBV5-1 and TRBJ2-1; D gene ambiguous. Looked up from germline, CDR1 is SGHRS and CDR2 is YFSETQ. The CDR3 is made up of 14 amino acids. With 4 bases removed from V and 9 bases from J, the gap between germline ends came to 17 bases. The CDR3 DNA is TGCGCCAGCAGCCCCGGTTCCGGTTTGAGTGAGCAGTTCTTC. This codes for CASSPGSGLSEQFF.

This clone was found once. CDR3 amino acids: CASSQGTVNTEAFF. In nucleotides, the CDR3 is TGTGCCAGCAGCCAAGGGACAGTCAACACTGAAGCTTTCTTT. The rearrangement joins TRBV3-1 (or the pseudogene TRBV3-2) to TRBJ1-1; D is perhaps TRBD1 (6 bases). The CDR3 has 14 amino acids. Germline CDR1 LGHDT, CDR2 YNNKEL (reference sequence). V lost 1 base, J lost 2 bases, and 8 bases lay in between.

The genes are TRBV9 and TRBJ1-6; tentative D call: TRBD1 (5 bases). Looked up from germline, CDR1 is SGDLS and CDR2 is YYNGEE. Trimming took 0 bases from V and 0 from J, leaving 16 bases between them. The CDR3 is made up of 19 amino acids. The CDR3 here is CASSVGQGRGSSYNSPLHF. For the CDR3, the DNA is TGTGCCAGCAGCGTAGGTCAGGGCCGGGGAAGCTCCTATAATTCACCCCTCCACTTT.

The genes are TRBV3-1 (or the pseudogene TRBV3-2) and TRBJ1-2, with D perhaps TRBD1 (6 bases). CDR1 is LGHDT and CDR2 is YNNKEL in the germline V gene (reference sequence). The CDR3 length is 15 residues. V was clipped by 2 bases and J by 4 bases, with 14 bases between them. The DNA for the CDR3 is TGTGCCAGCAGCCAAACTACCTCAGGGGCCTATGGCTACACCTTC. It encodes CASSQTTSGAYGYTF.

The chain's CDR3 is CASSRPRGLGGELFF. CDR3 DNA: TGTGCCAGCAGTCGACCCCGGGGGCTTGGCGGGGAGCTGTTTTTT. The rearrangement joins TRBV6-2 or TRBV6-3 to TRBJ2-2, with D perhaps assigned TRBD1 or TRBD2 (6 bases each). Germline V CDR1 and CDR2: MNHEY, SVGEGT. V lost 5 bases and J lost 7, with 17 bases in between. This CDR3 contains 15 residues.

V and J are TRBV19 and TRBJ1-1, with a possible D match to TRBD1 (6 bases). CDR3 length: 14 amino acids. V shed 2 bases and J shed 4 bases, with 11 bases lying between them. Germline V gene lookup returns CDR1 LNHDA and CDR2 SQIVND (reference sequence). CDR3 protein: CASSIPDRSTEAFF. The CDR3 region has the DNA TGTGCCAGTAGTATACCCGACAGGTCCACTGAAGCTTTCTTT.

V and J are TRBV19 and TRBJ1-5, with a possible D match to TRBD1 (5 bases). This CDR3 spans 14 amino acids. V was cut by 5 bases and J by 1 base, with 9 bases left in between. Germline V CDR1 and CDR2: LNHDA, SQIVND (reference sequence). CDR3 residues: CASSDRDSNQPQHF. DNA for the CDR3: TGTGCCAGTAGTGACCGGGACAGCAATCAGCCCCAGCATTTT.

CDR3 bases: TGTGCCAGCAGTTTGGGACAGGACATTGAAGCTTTCTTT. Protein: CASSLGQDIEAFF. This chain joins TRBV12-3 or TRBV12-4 and TRBJ1-1, with TRBD1 matching 8 bases. The CDR3 is 13 residues long. V trimming: 3 bases; J trimming: 7 bases; junction bases outside the gene matches: 4.

The chain employs TRBV3-1 (or the pseudogene TRBV3-2) and TRBJ1-3, with TRBD1 as a possible D gene (5 bases). The ends were cut back, 1 base at V and 4 bases at J, with 11 bases in the middle. CDR1 and CDR2 from the germline V gene are LGHDT and YNNKEL (reference sequence). The CDR3 runs to 15 residues. The CDR3 spells CASSQAGRAGNTIYF. The CDR3 DNA sequence: TGTGCCAGCAGCCAAGCGGGCAGGGCAGGAAACACCATATATTTT.

The CDR3 sequence: CASSPMSGTEKLFF. The CDR3 coding sequence is TGTGCCAGCAGCCCCATGTCTGGGACTGAAAAACTGTTTTTT. V and J are TRBV7-9 and TRBJ1-4; TRBD1 is a possible D gene (5 bases). Trimming stripped 5 bases from V and 7 bases from J, with 14 bases between. There are 14 residues in the CDR3. Germline V gives CDR1 SEHNR, CDR2 FQNEAQ (reference sequence).

The genes are TRBV7-2 and TRBJ2-7; 7 bases line up with TRBD1. V lost 7 bases, J lost 5 bases, and 11 bases stayed unmatched. Germline V gene data show CDR1 as SGHTA and CDR2 as FQGNSA. The CDR3 has 14 residues. The CDR3 region has the DNA TGTGCCAGCATGATGACAGGGCTGGATCACGAGCAGTACTTC. Protein product: CASMMTGLDHEQYF. The variable domain in full, with the rest retrieved from reference TRBV7-2 and TRBJ2-7, is GAGVSQSPSNKVTEKGKDVELRCDPISGHTALYWYRQSLGQGLEFLIYFQGNSAPDKSGLPSDRFSAERTGGSVSTLTIQRTQQEDSAVYLCASMMTGLDHEQYFGPGTRLTVT.

This chain joins TRBV9 and TRBJ2-1, with D unresolved. The CDR3 is 14 residues long. Germline CDR1 SGDLS, CDR2 YYNGEE. Trimming stripped 2 bases from V and 7 bases from J, with 13 bases between. The CDR3 nucleotides are TGTGCCAGCAGCGTCTTCTCTCTGGGAAATGAGCAGTTCTTC. This sequence encodes CASSVFSLGNEQFF.